This TCR beta chain was found in a study of control samples from healthy donors and cancer patients. Sequencing used immunoSEQ multiplex PCR; TCRdb keeps in-frame clones, though not all of them. The sample consists of 95,000 to 110,000 clones, around 89% of them appearing once. The source of this sequence is a man aged 55 to 70 with lung cancer. The source material was PBMCs.

The CDR3 DNA reads as TGCAGTGCGGGGGACTCTAATGGCTACACCTTC. Translating it yields CSAGDSNGYTF. The J gene is TRBJ1-2, the V gene TRBV20-1; tentative D call: TRBD1 (5 bases). The V gene lost 6 bases and the J gene lost 6 bases, with 11 bases spanning the gap. The germline V gene has CDR1 DFQATT and CDR2 SNEGSKA (reference sequence). This CDR3 comprises 11 residues.